The 8 T cell receptor beta chains below come from one sample, sequenced in a study of blood T cell repertoires in COVID-19 (TCRdb year 2020). The method behind the library was the immunoSEQ multiplex PCR assay. Sourced from immuneACCESS, this table was stored by TCRdb with only in-frame sequences that have V and J called. A share of the clones is absent; for the studies checked, an unresolved V gene accounts for under half, and the remainder has no known explanation. A total of around 170,000 clones appear in this sample, 88% of them only once. More than 8.5% of the sample rests with the top ten. Sequenced input: PBMCs or T cells enriched from blood (not recorded which). The receptor set was obtained from a woman under 30 who had recovered from COVID-19.

The chain has TRBV9 and TRBJ2-3; 7 bases fit TRBD1. With 4 bases clipped from V and 3 bases from J, the junction kept 8 bases outside the gene matches. The germline gives CDR1 SGDLS, CDR2 YYNGEE. This CDR3 region has 15 residues. The CDR3 loop is CASSPLGGSTDTQYF. CDR3 DNA: TGTGCCAGCAGCCCGCTAGGGGGCTCAACAGATACGCAGTATTTT.

V is TRBV4-3 and J is TRBJ2-5; TRBD1 is a possible D gene (5 bases). Trimming left V 0 bases short and J 1 base short, with 9 bases between. The germline CDR1 and CDR2 sequences are LGHNA and YSLEER. The CDR3 runs to 15 residues. For the CDR3, the DNA is TGCGCCAGCAGCCAAGAGCCGGACACCCAAGAGACCCAGTACTTC. Protein: CASSQEPDTQETQYF.

V is TRBV5-1 and J is TRBJ1-2; D perhaps matches TRBD1 (6 bases). The length of the CDR3 is 15 residues. Trimming shortened V by 5 bases and J by 6 bases, and 20 bases separated the two germline ends. The germline V gene has CDR1 SGHRS and CDR2 YFSETQ. CDR3 protein: CASSSTGKGGDGYTF. The DNA for the CDR3 is TGCGCCAGCAGTTCCACAGGGAAGGGAGGGGATGGCTACACCTTC. The complete variable domain, with remaining parts taken from reference TRBV5-1 and TRBJ1-2, reads KAGVTQTPRYLIKTRGQQVTLSCSPISGHRSVSWYQQTPGQGLQFLFEYFSETQRNKGNFPGRFSGRQFSNSRSEMNVSTLELGDSALYLCASSSTGKGGDGYTFGSGTRLTVV.

The chain carries TRBV4-2 and TRBJ1-6; possible D gene TRBD1, 5 bases. This CDR3 contains 13 residues. The germline CDR1 and CDR2 sequences are LGHNA and YNFKEQ. V gave up 5 bases and J gave up 7 bases, with 9 bases separating them. CDR3 residues: CASSNRNNSPLHF. CDR3 DNA sequence: TGTGCCAGCAGCAACAGGAACAATTCACCCCTCCACTTT.

This sequence joins TRBV2 and TRBJ2-1; 7 positions match TRBD2. Germline-derived CDR1 and CDR2 are SNHLY and FYNNEI. CDR3 size: 13 residues. Germline trimming cut 8 bases from V and 4 bases from J; bases unmatched to any gene: 5. The CDR3 is CASLAAIYNEQFF. The CDR3 region has the DNA TGTGCCAGCCTAGCGGCAATATACAATGAGCAGTTCTTC.

A single count supports this clone. The V call is TRBV19, the J call TRBJ1-2, with no clear D. Germline V gives CDR1 LNHDA, CDR2 SQIVND (reference sequence). V lost 1 base and J lost 4, with 13 bases in between. This CDR3 is 15 amino acids long. CDR3 nucleotides: TGTGCCAGTAGTATAGTAGGCACAGACGGCTATGGCTACACCTTC. This gives the protein CASSIVGTDGYGYTF.

The chain combines TRBV7-8 with TRBJ2-1; D remains ambiguous. Germline V CDR1 and CDR2: SGHVS, FQNEAQ. The V end lost 1 base, the J end lost 7 bases, and 11 bases lay between the germline ends. This CDR3 has 14 residues. The CDR3: CASSLVASYNEQFF. CDR3 bases: TGTGCCAGCAGCTTAGTGGCTAGTTATAATGAGCAGTTCTTC.

The rearrangement uses TRBV18 and TRBJ1-2, with D uncertain. The germline V and J ends were trimmed by 2 bases and 0 bases, with 10 bases remaining between them. The CDR3 sequence is 15 residues long. Germline loops: CDR1 KGHSH, CDR2 LQKENI. CDR3 DNA sequence: TGTGCCAGCTCACCATCCCCCAGGACTAACTATGGCTACACCTTC. This gives the protein CASSPSPRTNYGYTF.